This T cell receptor (beta chain) comes out of a study of cytomegalovirus exposure and HLA in healthy donors. Vbeta (60) and Jbeta (13) primers were used in the PCR. The method was immunoSEQ multiplex PCR; TCRdb's version includes in-frame clones alone and lacks a portion of them. The sample holds 200,000 to 250,000 clones, around 80% seen once. General study results and limits: A later analysis reportedly found that, within productive TCRs, an Asian-associated ancestry cluster had fewer N-insertions than the mean observed across the approximately 670 donors. In a later analysis, across HLA loci, associated TCR counts were highest for DRB1, lowest for HLA-C. TCR beta sequences numbering around 15,000 were associated with HLA alleles at 0.05 false discovery rate in a later analysis.

Turning to this clone: The target antigen is unknown.

Material: PBMCs. This clonotype was sampled from a man aged 35 to 55 in good health and CMV-seronegative.

In DNA form, the CDR3 reads TGTGCCAGCACCAGGGGCCCCTACGAGCAGTACTTC. Protein product: CASTRGPYEQYF. This chain uses TRBV28 with TRBJ2-7, with D possibly being TRBD1 (6 bases). The V gene lost 7 bases and the J gene lost 2 bases, with 9 bases spanning the gap. The CDR3 spans 12 residues. Germline values: CDR1 MDHEN, CDR2 SYDVKM. Variable domain in full (rest from reference TRBV28 and TRBJ2-7): DVKVTQSSRYLVKRTGEKVFLECVQDMDHENMFWYRQDPGLGLRLIYFSYDVKMKEKGDIPEGYSVSREKKERFSLILESASTNQTSMYLCASTRGPYEQYFGPGTRLTVT.